These 22 T cell receptor beta chains were all obtained from the same sample, sequenced in a study of tumor-infiltrating lymphocytes in oesophageal squamous cell carcinoma. TCRdb itself ran the PCR reads through MiXCR, one entry per CDR3 protein. The repertoire consists of roughly 14,000 distinct CDR3 sequences, with about 50% occurring once and the leading ten covering over 35%. The sequenced sample was blood. Source of these receptors: a male donor with esophageal squamous cell carcinoma.

This chain connects TRBV4-1 to TRBJ2-4, with 11 bases fitting TRBD2. Losses at the gene ends were 0 bases for V and 13 bases for J; bases not matched to a gene: 14. The germline V gene encodes CDR1 MGHRA and CDR2 YSYEKL. The CDR3 is made up of 17 amino acids. In nucleotides, the CDR3 is TGCGCCAGCAGCCAAGAGTGGCGGCTAGCGGGAGGAGGTGAGCAGTACTTC. This encodes CASSQEWRLAGGGEQYF.

The rearrangement joins TRBV7-6 to TRBJ1-4; D may be TRBD1 (5 bases). The germline V gene has CDR1 SGHVS and CDR2 FNYEAQ. V lost 0 bases and J lost 1, with 6 bases in between. This CDR3 has 15 residues. Here the CDR3 reads CASSLAGGTNEKLFF. The CDR3 DNA follows: TGTGCCAGCAGCTTAGCGGGGGGAACTAATGAAAAACTGTTTTTT. Supplemented by reference TRBV7-6 and TRBJ1-4, the full variable domain reads GAGVSQSPRYKVTKRGQDVALRCDPISGHVSLYWYRQALGQGPEFLTYFNYEAQQDKSGLPNDRFSAERPEGSISTLTIQRTEQRDSAMYRCASSLAGGTNEKLFFGSGTQLSVL.

The table lists this clonotype with a few counts. It may be a read error: a sequence one base away is much more abundant. This chain connects TRBV7-9 to TRBJ2-1; TRBD1 is a possible D gene (6 bases). TRBJ2-7 matches the DNA end more closely, so the J call is doubtful. The CDR3 extends over 16 amino acids. Germline CDR1 is SEHNR and CDR2 is FQNEAQ (reference sequence). CDR3 loop: CASSSWTVSSYNEQYF. In nucleotides, the CDR3 is TGTGCCAGCAGCTCCTGGACAGTGAGCTCCTACAATGAGCAGTACTTC.

This clonotype is termed medium-sized (0.01 to 0.1%). The chain carries TRBV12-3 or TRBV12-4 and TRBJ2-5, with D perhaps given as TRBD1 or TRBD2 (5 bases each). The end of the DNA is better explained by TRBJ2-7, so the J call may be wrong. The CDR3 is 12 residues long. The CDR3 protein is CASSGGPYEQYF. The CDR3 DNA reads as TGTGCCAGCAGTGGGGGACCCTACGAGCAGTACTTC.

The chain recombines TRBV7-3 with TRBJ2-7; a weak D match, TRBD2 (6 bases). The CDR3 is 19 amino acids. V lost 1 base, J lost 2 bases, and 24 bases lay in between. The germline CDR1 and CDR2 sequences are SGHTA and FQGTGA. CDR3 amino acids: CASSLSGQLPGLKTYEQYF. As DNA, the CDR3 is TGTGCCAGCAGCTTAAGCGGACAACTACCGGGACTTAAAACCTACGAGCAGTACTTC.

Turning to this clonotype: One base away lies a much larger clone, so this may be a sequencing read error. V gene TRBV19 combines with J gene TRBJ2-1, with 9 bases lining up with TRBD1. This CDR3 comprises 15 residues. Trimming cost V 6 bases and J 13 bases; bases outside gene matches: 16. Germline lookup yields CDR1 LNHDA and CDR2 SQIVND (reference sequence). The CDR3 region is CASRRTGENQETQFF. In DNA, the CDR3 is TGTGCCAGTAGGCGGACAGGGGAGAACCAAGAGACCCAGTTCTTC.

This rearrangement joins TRBV30 to TRBJ1-5; 7 bases are a match to TRBD1. After removal of 2 bases from V and 9 bases from J, the junction contained 13 bases not matched to a gene. This CDR3 is 15 amino acids long. The germline CDR1 and CDR2 sequences are GTSNPN and SVGIG (reference sequence). The CDR3 bases are TGTGCCTGGAGTCCCAAGGCACAGGGGCTCCGGCCCCAGCATTTT. Encoded protein: CAWSPKAQGLRPQHF.

This sequence joins TRBV5-3 and TRBJ2-3; maybe TRBD1 (6 bases). TRBV5-3 is annotated as an ORF whose role is uncertain. V shed 8 bases and J shed 1 base, with 14 bases lying between them. The CDR3 runs 14 residues. CDR3 bases: TGTGCCAGCAGCCAACAGGGCCGCACAGATACGCAGTATTTT. This sequence encodes CASSQQGRTDTQYF.

The chain combines TRBV7-2 with TRBJ2-1; 10 bases fit TRBD2. The better agreement between TRBJ2-7 and the DNA end casts doubt on the J call. Germline values: CDR1 SGHTA, CDR2 FQGNSA. This CDR3 region has 14 residues. DNA for the CDR3: TGTGCCAGCAGCCCCGATCCGAGCGGGAGGGGACAGTACTTC. Amino acid sequence: CASSPDPSGRGQYF.

In its sample, this clonotype was seen a few times. V and J are TRBV4-1 and TRBJ2-2; D uncertain. The germline V and J ends were trimmed by 7 bases and 2 bases, with 11 bases remaining between them. The CDR3 has 14 residues. CDR1 is MGHRA, CDR2 YSYEKL, per germline. DNA of the CDR3: TGCGCCAGCACTGGGCAGGCCAACACCGGGGAGCTGTTTTTT. It is translated as CASTGQANTGELFF.

This chain links TRBV5-1 with TRBJ2-5, with 7 positions matching TRBD1. There are 14 residues in the CDR3. Unmatched junction bases numbered 4, after V lost 0 bases and J lost 5 bases. CDR1 and CDR2 (germline): SGHRS, YFSETQ. The CDR3 nucleotides read TGCGCCAGCAGCTTGGGACAGGGTGGCGAGACCCAGTACTTC. It translates to CASSLGQGGETQYF.

This clonotype was seen many times. A junction boundary mismatches the germline segment, possibly from a read error. V usage is TRBV7-7 and J usage is TRBJ2-3; D gene uncertain. The CDR3 is made up of 13 amino acids. From germline, CDR1 is SSHAT and CDR2 FNYEAQ (reference sequence). CDR3 nucleotide sequence: TGTGCTAGCAGCTTTACTAACACAGATACGCAGTATTTT. The encoded protein is CASSFTNTDTQYF.

This clonotype appeared many times. This chain joins TRBV2 and TRBJ2-7; the match to TRBD2 covers 7 bases. The V gene's germline CDR1 is SNHLY and CDR2 FYNNEI. The V segment lost 3 bases and the J segment 0 bases; nucleotides outside the gene matches: 8. The CDR3 is 16 residues long. The CDR3 sequence is CASSDFQGLPSYEQYF. The CDR3 region has the DNA TGTGCCAGCAGTGACTTTCAGGGACTACCCTCCTACGAGCAGTACTTC.

The V gene is TRBV5-1, the J gene TRBJ2-3, with D possibly TRBD2 on 6 matching bases. The germline V and J ends were trimmed by 0 bases and 0 bases, with 11 bases remaining between them. The CDR3 is 16 amino acids. The V gene's germline CDR1 is SGHRS and CDR2 YFSETQ. CDR3 amino acids: CASSLELASSTDTQYF. The CDR3 nucleotides are TGCGCCAGCAGCTTGGAACTAGCATCTAGCACAGATACGCAGTATTTT.

This clonotype was seen more than once but under ten times. The J gene is TRBJ2-7, the V gene TRBV19, with a tentative D call TRBD2 (7 bases). The J call may be incorrect, as the DNA end agrees better with TRBJ2-1. The germline gives CDR1 LNHDA, CDR2 SQIVND (reference sequence). The CDR3 length is 16 residues. CDR3 in amino acids: CASSIDGGANSYEQFF. CDR3 nucleotides: TGTGCCAGTAGTATAGATGGGGGGGCGAACTCCTACGAGCAGTTCTTC.

This sequence joins TRBV7-3 and TRBJ2-2; the D gene is possibly TRBD1 (7 bases). Trimming shortened V by 1 base and J by 1 base, and 13 bases separated the two germline ends. Germline CDR1 and CDR2: SGHTA and FQGTGA. CDR3 length: 17 amino acids. The CDR3, as DNA: TGTGCCAGCAGCTTAAAGGGCCAGGGGGGGAACACCGGGGAGCTGTTTTTT. Translation gives CASSLKGQGGNTGELFF. The whole variable domain, remainder taken from reference TRBV7-3 and TRBJ2-2, is GAGVSQTPSNKVTEKGKYVELRCDPISGHTALYWYRQSLGQGPEFLIYFQGTGAADDSGLPNDRFFAVRPEGSVSTLKIQRTERGDSAVYLCASSLKGQGGNTGELFFGEGSRLTVL.

This chain links TRBV18 with TRBJ1-4; D is possibly TRBD1 (5 bases). V was pared by 2 bases and J by 3 bases, with 10 bases between. Germline values: CDR1 KGHSH, CDR2 LQKENI. This CDR3 is built from 15 residues. The CDR3 reads CASSPMTASNEKLFF. The CDR3 coding sequence is TGTGCCAGCTCACCAATGACAGCTTCTAATGAAAAACTGTTTTTT.

This clonotype occurred a few times. The chain links TRBV4-1 to TRBJ1-2; D is unresolved. This CDR3 region has 13 residues. The germline gives CDR1 MGHRA, CDR2 YSYEKL. Trimming removed 0 bases at V and 2 bases at J, with 4 bases between. CDR3 sequence: CASSQESNYGYTF. The CDR3 DNA follows: TGCGCCAGCAGCCAAGAATCGAACTATGGCTACACCTTC.

This chain links TRBV5-6 with TRBJ2-5, with D unclear. Germline CDR1 SGHDT, CDR2 YYEEEE. V dropped 2 bases and J dropped 0 bases, with 8 bases sitting between them. This CDR3 contains 14 residues. CDR3 DNA: TGTGCCAGCAGCTTCCCCACAAACCAAGAGACCCAGTACTTC. It codes for CASSFPTNQETQYF. The full variable domain, its missing parts supplied by reference TRBV5-6 and TRBJ2-5, is DAGVTQSPTHLIKTRGQQVTLRCSPKSGHDTVSWYQQALGQGPQFIFQYYEEEERQRGNFPDRFSGHQFPNYSSELNVNALLLGDSALYLCASSFPTNQETQYFGPGTRLLVL.

The sample holds many counts of this clonotype. This may come from a read error, since a much larger clone is one base off. In nucleotides, the CDR3 is TGTGCCAGCAGCTTAGCCACTGTATACCACGAGCAGTTCTTC. The encoded protein is CASSLATVYHEQFF. This chain uses TRBV7-9 with TRBJ2-1; D is uncertain. The ends were cut back, 0 bases at V and 10 bases at J, with 13 bases in the middle. In germline, CDR1 is SEHNR, CDR2 FQNEAQ (reference sequence). This CDR3 comprises 14 residues.

The gene calls are TRBV7-6 and TRBJ1-1, with D unresolved. This CDR3 comprises 13 residues. V lost 3 bases to trimming and J lost 3 bases, with 8 bases between them. Germline-derived CDR1 and CDR2 are SGHVS and FNYEAQ. The CDR3 region has the DNA TGTGCCAGCAGCTTCCAAAGCTACACTGAAGCTTTCTTT. It encodes CASSFQSYTEAFF. Combining the CDR3 with reference TRBV7-6 and TRBJ1-1 gives the whole variable domain GAGVSQSPRYKVTKRGQDVALRCDPISGHVSLYWYRQALGQGPEFLTYFNYEAQQDKSGLPNDRFSAERPEGSISTLTIQRTEQRDSAMYRCASSFQSYTEAFFGQGTRLTVV.

The genes are TRBV6-2 or TRBV6-3 and TRBJ2-5; D perhaps matches TRBD2 (6 bases). The V gene's germline CDR1 is MNHEY and CDR2 SVGEGT. The V end was cut by 0 bases, the J end by 4 bases, with 9 bases between. CDR3 length equals 14 residues. DNA for the CDR3: TGTGCCAGCAGTTACTCGGAGGGAGGAGAGACCCAGTACTTC. This encodes CASSYSEGGETQYF.